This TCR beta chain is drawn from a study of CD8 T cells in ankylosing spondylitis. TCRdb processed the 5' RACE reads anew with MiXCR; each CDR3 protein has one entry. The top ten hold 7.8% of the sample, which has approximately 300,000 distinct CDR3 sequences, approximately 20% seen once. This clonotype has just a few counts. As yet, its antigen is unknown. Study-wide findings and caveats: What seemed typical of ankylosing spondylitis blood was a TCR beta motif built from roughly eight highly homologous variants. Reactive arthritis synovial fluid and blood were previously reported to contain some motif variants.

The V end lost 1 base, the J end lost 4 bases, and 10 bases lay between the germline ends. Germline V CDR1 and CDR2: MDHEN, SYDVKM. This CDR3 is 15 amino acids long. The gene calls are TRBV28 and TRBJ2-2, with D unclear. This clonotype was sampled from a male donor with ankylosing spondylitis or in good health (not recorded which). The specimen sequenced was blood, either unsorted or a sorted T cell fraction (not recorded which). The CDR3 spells CASSLSDGTTGELFF. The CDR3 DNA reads TGTGCCAGCAGTTTATCCGACGGAACCACCGGGGAGCTGTTTTTT.